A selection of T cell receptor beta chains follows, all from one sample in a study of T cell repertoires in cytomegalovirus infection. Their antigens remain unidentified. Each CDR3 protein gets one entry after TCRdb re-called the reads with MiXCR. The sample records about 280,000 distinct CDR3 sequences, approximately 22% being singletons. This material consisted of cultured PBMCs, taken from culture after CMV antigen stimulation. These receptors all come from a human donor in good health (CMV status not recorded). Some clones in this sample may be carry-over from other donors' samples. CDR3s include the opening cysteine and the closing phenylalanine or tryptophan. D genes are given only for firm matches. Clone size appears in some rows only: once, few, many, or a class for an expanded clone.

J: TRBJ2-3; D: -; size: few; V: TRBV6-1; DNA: TGTGCCAGCCGGGGCGTAAGCACAGATACGCAGTATTTT; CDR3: CASRGVSTDTQYF
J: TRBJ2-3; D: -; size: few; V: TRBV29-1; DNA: TGCAGCGTTGAAGAGGGAGATACGCAGTATTTT; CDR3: CSVEEGDTQYF
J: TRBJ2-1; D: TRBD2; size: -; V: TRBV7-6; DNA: TGTGCCAGCAGCTTAGGCGCGTATAGCGGGAAGAACAATGAGCAGTTCTTC; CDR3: CASSLGAYSGKNNEQFF
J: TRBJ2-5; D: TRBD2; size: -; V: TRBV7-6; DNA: TGTGCCAGCAGCTTCGGTAGCGGGGGCCCCCAAGAGACCCAGTACTTC; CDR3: CASSFGSGGPQETQYF
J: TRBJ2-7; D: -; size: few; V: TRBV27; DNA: TGTGCCAGCAGTTATTTGTGGGGGGAAGGGGAGCAGTACTTC; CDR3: CASSYLWGEGEQYF
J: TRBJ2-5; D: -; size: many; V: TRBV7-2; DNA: TGTGCCAGCAGCTTCCGGGAACAGAAAGAAGAGACCCAGTACTTC; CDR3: CASSFREQKEETQYF
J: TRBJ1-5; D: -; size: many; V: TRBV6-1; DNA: TGTGCCAGCTTTTGGGGCAGGGGAGGAGAGAATAGCAATCAGCCCCAGCATTTT; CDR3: CASFWGRGGENSNQPQHF
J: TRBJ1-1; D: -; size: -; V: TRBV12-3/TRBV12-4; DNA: TGTGCCAGCAGTTTATGGGGCTGGGGCACTGAAGCTTTCTTT; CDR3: CASSLWGWGTEAFF
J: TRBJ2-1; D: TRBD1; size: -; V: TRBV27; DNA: TGTGCCAGCAGGGTACCGGGACAGGGACCCAATGAGCAGTTCTTC; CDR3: CASRVPGQGPNEQFF
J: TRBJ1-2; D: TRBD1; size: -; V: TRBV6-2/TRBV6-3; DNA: TGTGCCAGCAGCCGGACAGGGAGATCTCATGGCTACACCTTC; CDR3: CASSRTGRSHGYTF
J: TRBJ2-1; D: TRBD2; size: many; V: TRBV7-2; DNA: TGTGCCAGCAGCCTGACTAGCGGTCAACCCTACAATGAGCAGTTCTTC; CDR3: CASSLTSGQPYNEQFF
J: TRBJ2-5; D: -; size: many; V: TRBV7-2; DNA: TGTGCCAGCAGCTTAGCCCAGGGGACGGAGACCCAGTACTTC; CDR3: CASSLAQGTETQYF
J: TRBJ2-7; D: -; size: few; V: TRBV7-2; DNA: TGTGCCAGCAGCCATCGGGACGGCCCCTACGAGCAGTACTTC; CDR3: CASSHRDGPYEQYF
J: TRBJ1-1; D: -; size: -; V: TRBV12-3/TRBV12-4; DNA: TGTGCCAGTCTTGGGCCGTGGACCACTGAAGCTTTCTTT; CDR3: CASLGPWTTEAFF
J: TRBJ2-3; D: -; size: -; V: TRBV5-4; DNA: TGTGCCAGCAGCTGGGGGCGGTTCACAGATACGCAGTATTTT; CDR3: CASSWGRFTDTQYF
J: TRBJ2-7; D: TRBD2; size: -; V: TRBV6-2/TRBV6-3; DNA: TGTGCCAGCAGTTGGCGGGGGACCCACGAGCAGTACTTC; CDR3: CASSWRGTHEQYF
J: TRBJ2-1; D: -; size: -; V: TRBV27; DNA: TGTGCCAGCAGCTCGAGGGGGACGAGGAATGAGCAGTTCTTC; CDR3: CASSSRGTRNEQFF
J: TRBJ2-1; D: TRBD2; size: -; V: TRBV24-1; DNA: TGTGCCACCGCGGGACTAGCGGGGATAGAATCCTACAATGAGCAGTTCTTC; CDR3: CATAGLAGIESYNEQFF
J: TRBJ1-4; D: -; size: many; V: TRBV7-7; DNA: TGTGCCAGCAGCTTAGAACGGGGCGAAAAACTGTTTTTT; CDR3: CASSLERGEKLFF
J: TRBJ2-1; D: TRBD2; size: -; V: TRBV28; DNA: TGTGCCAGCAGTCCCTCCGGGGTGCGGGAGATCAATGAGCAGTTCTTC; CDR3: CASSPSGVREINEQFF
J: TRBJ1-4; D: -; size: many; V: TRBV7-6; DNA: TGTGCCAGCACGGGGTCCTCGACAGGAACAAATGAAAAACTGTTTTTT; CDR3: CASTGSSTGTNEKLFF
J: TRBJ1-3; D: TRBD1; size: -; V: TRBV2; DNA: TGTGCCAGCAGTGAAAAGGTGACAGGGTTCGGAAACACCATATATTTT; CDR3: CASSEKVTGFGNTIYF
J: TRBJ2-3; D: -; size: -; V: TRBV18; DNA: TGTGCCAGCTCCCCAACCCGGACCAGGGAGAGCACAGATACGCAGTATTTT; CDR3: CASSPTRTRESTDTQYF
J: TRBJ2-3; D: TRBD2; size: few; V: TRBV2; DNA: TGTGCCAGCAGCCGAGGGACTAGCGGGATCAGCACAGATACGCAGTATTTT; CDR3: CASSRGTSGISTDTQYF
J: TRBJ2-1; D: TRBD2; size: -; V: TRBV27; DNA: TGTGCCAGCAGTCTCGTGCCGCGGGAGGTCCCGACCCATGAGCAGTTCTTC; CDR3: CASSLVPREVPTHEQFF
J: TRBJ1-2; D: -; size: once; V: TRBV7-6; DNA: TGTGCCAGCAGCTCCCCCCTAAGTGGGCAAACTAACTATGGCTACACCTTC; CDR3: CASSSPLSGQTNYGYTF
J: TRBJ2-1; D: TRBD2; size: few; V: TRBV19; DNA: TGTGCCAGTACTATACTAGCGGGAGGTCGCAATGAGCAGTTCTTC; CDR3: CASTILAGGRNEQFF
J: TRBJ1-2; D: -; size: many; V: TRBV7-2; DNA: TGTGCCAGCAGCCCGAACAGGGCTAATGGCTACACCTTC; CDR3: CASSPNRANGYTF
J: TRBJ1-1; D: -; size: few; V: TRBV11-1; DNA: TGTGCCAGCAGCCGTATTGGGAATGACCTCTGGAACACTGAAGCTTTCTTT; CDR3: CASSRIGNDLWNTEAFF
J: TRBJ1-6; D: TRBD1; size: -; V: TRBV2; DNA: TGTGCCAGCAGTGTGGGACAGGTGGAGAATTCACCCCTCCACTTT; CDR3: CASSVGQVENSPLHF
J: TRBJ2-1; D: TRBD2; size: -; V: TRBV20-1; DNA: TGCAGTGTTTTTACTAGCGGGGCCTACAATGAGCAGTTCTTC; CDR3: CSVFTSGAYNEQFF
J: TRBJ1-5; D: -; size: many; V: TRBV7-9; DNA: TGTGCCAGCAGCTTAGGGGCGGATAGCAATCAGCCCCAGCATTTT; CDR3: CASSLGADSNQPQHF
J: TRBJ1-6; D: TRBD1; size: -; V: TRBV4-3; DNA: TGCGCCAGCAGCCAAGATCGGGGGGGACAGGGGATTTCACCCCTCCACTTT; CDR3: CASSQDRGGQGISPLHF
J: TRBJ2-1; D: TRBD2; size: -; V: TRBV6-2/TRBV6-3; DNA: TGTGCCAGCAGCCCCGGACTAGCGGGAGTAACGGCGGAGCAGTTCTTC; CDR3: CASSPGLAGVTAEQFF
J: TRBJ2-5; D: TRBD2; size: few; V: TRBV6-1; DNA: TGTGCCAGCACGTACGGGGGGTATCTGGAAGAGACCCAGTACTTC; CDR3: CASTYGGYLEETQYF
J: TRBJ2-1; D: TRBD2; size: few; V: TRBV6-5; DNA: TGTGCCAGCAGTTACTCTCGGACTAGCGGGAGTAGGCAGTTCTTC; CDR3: CASSYSRTSGSRQFF
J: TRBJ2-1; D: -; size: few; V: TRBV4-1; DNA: TGCGCCAGCAGCCCCGTCCAGGCTAATAAGGATGAGCAGTTCTTC; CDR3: CASSPVQANKDEQFF
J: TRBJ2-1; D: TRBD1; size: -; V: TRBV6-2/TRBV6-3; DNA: TGTGCCAGCAGGAGTGCGGACAGGGTCAAGGGAAAGTTCTTC; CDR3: CASRSADRVKGKFF
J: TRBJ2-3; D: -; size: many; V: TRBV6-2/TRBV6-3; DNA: TGTGCCAGCAGCCCCGCTCGGGGGACCACAGATACGCAGTATTTT; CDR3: CASSPARGTTDTQYF
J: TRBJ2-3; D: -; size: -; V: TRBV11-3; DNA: TGTGCCAGCAGGCAAACAGGGACAGATACGCAGTATTTT; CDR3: CASRQTGTDTQYF
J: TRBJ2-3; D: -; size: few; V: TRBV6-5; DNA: TGTGCCACCATGGCGAGGGATACGCAGTATTTT; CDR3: CATMARDTQYF